The 19 T cell receptor beta chains in this list originate from one sample, sequenced in a study of T-cell memory formation after mild COVID-19. TCRdb re-derived calls from the 5' RACE reads in MiXCR, one entry per CDR3 protein. The sample holds 170,000 or so distinct CDR3 sequences, about 20% seen once. Material for sequencing was PBMCs or a T cell subset sorted from them (not recorded which). Source of these receptors: an adult woman who had mild COVID-19 (a few samples of this study predate the infection). Cell type and time point are not known.

This clonotype was seen a handful of times. The rearrangement uses TRBV30 and TRBJ2-1, with 9 bases matching TRBD1. The J segment lost 2 bases and the V segment lost 1 base, leaving 6 bases of the junction unmatched. Germline-derived CDR1 and CDR2 are GTSNPN and SVGIG (reference sequence). The CDR3 is 16 residues long. The CDR3 DNA is TGTGCCTGGAGTGGGGTTGGGACAGGGCCCTACAATGAGCAGTTCTTC. Translating gives CAWSGVGTGPYNEQFF.

This clonotype was seen repeatedly, ten times or more. This chain joins TRBV4-1 and TRBJ2-1; tentative D call: TRBD2 (7 bases). The CDR3 consists of 17 residues. V was shortened by 0 bases and J by 2 bases, with 14 bases between the two germline ends. Germline CDR1 is MGHRA and CDR2 is YSYEKL. DNA of the CDR3: TGCGCCAGCAGCCAAGATGGAACGGGGGGCCCCTACAATGAGCAGTTCTTC. It yields the protein CASSQDGTGGPYNEQFF.

The chain has TRBV7-9 and TRBJ1-2; possible D gene TRBD1, 5 bases. CDR1 is SEHNR, CDR2 FQNEAQ, per germline (reference sequence). The CDR3 sequence is 14 residues long. V lost 5 bases, J lost 7 bases, and 17 bases lay in between. Written as DNA, the CDR3 is TGTGCCAGCAGCCAGGGAGCGCGGGGCCCTGGCTACACCTTC. Its translation: CASSQGARGPGYTF.

The chain couples TRBV5-6 to TRBJ2-1, with a possible D match to TRBD2 (5 bases). Trimming took 0 bases from V and 3 from J, leaving 10 bases between them. The CDR3 has 15 amino acids. From germline, CDR1 is SGHDT and CDR2 YYEEEE. The CDR3 protein is CASSLVASNYNEQFF. DNA of the CDR3: TGTGCCAGCAGCTTGGTGGCTAGCAACTACAATGAGCAGTTCTTC.

The chain couples TRBV20-1 to TRBJ2-5; D might be TRBD1 or TRBD2, each matching 6 bases. Trimming left V 3 bases short and J 4 bases short, with 12 bases between. The CDR3 length is 13 residues. CDR1 and CDR2 (germline): DFQATT, SNEGSKA (reference sequence). This chain's CDR3 is CSARSRGGETQYF. CDR3 bases: TGCAGTGCTAGGTCCAGGGGAGGAGAGACCCAGTACTTC.

This clonotype was seen a handful of times. This chain connects TRBV6-5 to TRBJ2-2; possible D gene TRBD2, 6 bases. Trimming took off 7 bases at V and 5 bases at J, with 14 bases between the two ends. CDR3 length: 14 residues. The germline CDR1 and CDR2 sequences are MNHEY and SVGAGI. CDR3 region: CASISEGWTGELFF. CDR3 in DNA: TGTGCCAGCATATCGGAGGGTTGGACCGGGGAGCTGTTTTTT.

The chain employs TRBV6-5 and TRBJ2-7; D not resolved. This CDR3 spans 13 amino acids. V gave up 3 bases and J gave up 3 bases, with 9 bases separating them. The V gene's germline CDR1 is MNHEY and CDR2 SVGAGI. The CDR3 loop reads CASSYSQNYEQYF. The CDR3 region has the DNA TGTGCCAGCAGTTATAGTCAGAACTACGAGCAGTACTTC.

This clonotype was counted between two and nine times. V and J are TRBV9 and TRBJ2-7; D not resolved. The CDR3 runs 14 residues. CDR1 and CDR2 from the germline V gene are SGDLS and YYNGEE. The V end lost 0 bases, the J end lost 3 bases, and 10 bases lay between the germline ends. CDR3 DNA sequence: TGTGCCAGCAGCGTAGGTCAGCAGCACTACGAGCAGTACTTC. Translation gives CASSVGQQHYEQYF.

A few counts support this clonotype. The rearrangement uses TRBV7-9 and TRBJ1-6, with 7 bases that match TRBD1. Germline CDR1 is SEHNR and CDR2 is FQNEAQ (reference sequence). The V and J ends lost 1 base and 8 bases, in that order; junction bases with no gene match: 11. The CDR3 is 17 residues long. This chain's CDR3 is CASSLVLQGPGDSPLHF. Here the CDR3 DNA reads TGTGCCAGCAGCTTAGTCCTACAGGGGCCCGGGGATTCACCCCTCCACTTT.

The gene calls are TRBV29-1 and TRBJ2-1, with D possibly TRBD1 on 6 matching bases. The CDR3 consists of 13 residues. Per germline, CDR1 SQVTM and CDR2 ANQGSEA. V lost 3 bases to trimming and J lost 4 bases, with 10 bases between them. In DNA form, the CDR3 reads TGCAGCGTTGAGAGGACAGAATACAATGAGCAGTTCTTC. Amino acid sequence: CSVERTEYNEQFF.

The J gene is TRBJ2-5, the V gene TRBV12-3 or TRBV12-4; 8 bases map to TRBD1. V was pared by 3 bases and J by 2 bases, with 8 bases of the junction left unmatched. The CDR3 length is 16 residues. This CDR3 reads CASSLGGTGPQETQYF. The CDR3 DNA is TGTGCCAGCAGTTTGGGCGGGACAGGACCACAAGAGACCCAGTACTTC.

This clonotype was observed a few times. This sequence joins TRBV4-1 and TRBJ2-1; the D call may be TRBD1 or TRBD2 (5 bases each). The CDR3 runs 16 residues. Germline V gene sequence: CDR1 MGHRA, CDR2 YSYEKL. V lost 2 bases and J 2 bases, leaving 13 bases between the germline ends. The CDR3 sequence is CASSQRAGSTYNEQFF. For the CDR3, the DNA is TGCGCCAGCAGCCAAAGGGCAGGGAGTACCTACAATGAGCAGTTCTTC.

At least ten counts were recorded for this clonotype. The genes are TRBV5-5 and TRBJ2-1; D call uncertain. The CDR3 sequence is 13 residues long. The germline V and J ends were trimmed by 3 bases and 7 bases, with 11 bases remaining between them. Germline V gene lookup returns CDR1 SGHKS and CDR2 YYEKEE (reference sequence). The CDR3 DNA reads TGTGCCAGCAGCTCTAGGTCCTCGAATGAGCAGTTCTTC. This codes for CASSSRSSNEQFF.

The rearrangement uses TRBV12-5 and TRBJ1-1; D uncertain. V was trimmed by 2 bases and J by 4 bases, leaving 5 bases between them. The CDR3 runs 12 residues. Germline V gene sequence: CDR1 LGHNT, CDR2 FRNRAP. The CDR3 sequence is CASGLLTTEAFF. In DNA form, the CDR3 reads TGTGCTAGTGGTTTGTTAACCACTGAAGCTTTCTTT.

The chain employs TRBV12-3 or TRBV12-4 and TRBJ2-3; 10 bases align to TRBD2. The CDR3 loop spans 16 amino acids. V trimming: 3 bases; J trimming: 6 bases; junction bases outside the gene matches: 9. This CDR3 reads CASSFLSGRAPDTQYF. CDR3 sequence (DNA): TGTGCCAGCAGTTTTCTCAGCGGGAGGGCTCCTGATACGCAGTATTTT.

V usage is TRBV3-1 and J usage is TRBJ1-2; no firm D call. In germline, CDR1 is LGHDT, CDR2 YNNKEL (reference sequence). The CDR3 contains 13 residues. V dropped 4 bases and J dropped 4 bases, with 10 bases sitting between them. In nucleotides, the CDR3 is TGTGCCAGCAGCCCTACCGACGGCTATGGCTACACCTTC. Protein sequence: CASSPTDGYGYTF.

This clonotype has only a few counts. The chain uses TRBV27 and TRBJ2-7, with TRBD1 matching 9 bases. The CDR3 spans 15 residues. In germline, CDR1 is MNHEY, CDR2 SMNVEV (reference sequence). V trimming: 7 bases; J trimming: 1 base; junction bases outside the gene matches: 8. The CDR3 reads CASKNSGTGSYEQYF. As DNA, the CDR3 is TGTGCCAGCAAAAACTCGGGGACAGGGTCCTACGAGCAGTACTTC.

This clonotype was counted at least ten times. The rearrangement joins TRBV4-2 to TRBJ2-5; D unresolved. CDR3 length equals 14 residues. From germline, CDR1 is LGHNA and CDR2 YNFKEQ. The V end lost 0 bases, the J end lost 1 base, and 6 bases lay between the germline ends. In nucleotides, the CDR3 is TGTGCCAGCAGCCAAGAGGCAGGCCAAGAGACCCAGTACTTC. Its protein is CASSQEAGQETQYF.

This chain links TRBV5-5 with TRBJ2-1; either TRBD1 or TRBD2 may supply D (6 bases each). Trimming took off 6 bases at V and 4 bases at J, with 17 bases between the two ends. Per germline, CDR1 SGHKS and CDR2 YYEKEE (reference sequence). The CDR3 covers 15 residues. The DNA for the CDR3 is TGTGCCAGCAATCCCGACGGGGGCGCATACAATGAGCAGTTCTTC. This gives the protein CASNPDGGAYNEQFF.